This T cell receptor (beta chain) stems from a study of blood T cell repertoires in COVID-19. Study-wide background: Whether acute or convalescent, the COVID-19 samples came from the United States, Italy and Spain. The cDNA or gDNA used as material had been derived from T cells, B-cell-depleted T cells, or PBMCs.

Trimming took 5 bases from V and 1 from J; bases not matched to a gene: 5. Germline CDR1 is SNHLY and CDR2 is FYNNEI. This CDR3 is built from 16 residues. There are a few counts of this clone. Methods used by the authors: How many nucleated cells were present was estimated from reference gene primer amplification. Sequenced by immunoSEQ multiplex PCR; TCRdb stores in-frame clones only, minus some. Clone size and the V and J calls come from that table; the DNA yielded D and trimming. Counted here are approximately 100,000 clones, roughly 90% occurring once; the ten biggest clones make up about 0.89%. The V gene is TRBV2, the J gene TRBJ2-2, with TRBD2 identical over 9 bases. Sequencing was done on a sample of peripheral blood. The clonotype was recovered from a man aged 55 to 70 with acute or convalescent COVID-19. The DNA for the CDR3 is TGTGCCAGCAGTCCCAGGACTAGCGTGAACACCGGGGAGCTGTTTTTT. It is translated as CASSPRTSVNTGELFF. Filled out from reference TRBV2 and TRBJ2-2, the complete variable domain reads EPEVTQTPSHQVTQMGQEVILRCVPISNHLYFYWYRQILGQKVEFLVSFYNNEISEKSEIFDDQFSVERPDGSNFTLKIRSTKLEDSAMYFCASSPRTSVNTGELFFGEGSRLTVL.